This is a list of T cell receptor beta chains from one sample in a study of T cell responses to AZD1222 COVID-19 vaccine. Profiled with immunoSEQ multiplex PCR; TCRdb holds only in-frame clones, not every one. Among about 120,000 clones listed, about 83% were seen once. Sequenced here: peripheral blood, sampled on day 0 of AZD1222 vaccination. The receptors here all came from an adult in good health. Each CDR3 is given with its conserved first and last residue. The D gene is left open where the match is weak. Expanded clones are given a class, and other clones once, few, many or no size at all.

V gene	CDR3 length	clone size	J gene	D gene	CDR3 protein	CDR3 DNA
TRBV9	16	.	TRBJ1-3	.	CASSVGIKGAENTIYF	TGTGCCAGCAGCGTAGGGATTAAGGGTGCGGAAAACACCATATATTTT
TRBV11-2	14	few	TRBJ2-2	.	CASSLGPTAGELFF	TGTGCCAGCAGCCTCGGACCTACGGCGGGGGAGCTGTTTTTT
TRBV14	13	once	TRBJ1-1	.	CASSRTLNTEAFF	TGTGCCAGCAGTCGGACCCTGAACACTGAAGCTTTCTTT
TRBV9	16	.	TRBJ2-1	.	CASSDLSPRAGNEQFF	TGTGCCAGCAGCGACCTCTCCCCACGGGCCGGCAATGAGCAGTTCTTC
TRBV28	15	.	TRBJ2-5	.	CASSFVTAGQETQYF	TGTGCCAGCAGTTTCGTGACAGCGGGCCAAGAGACCCAGTACTTC
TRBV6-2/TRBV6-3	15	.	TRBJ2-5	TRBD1	CASSYVGQGVETQYF	TGTGCCAGCAGTTACGTGGGACAGGGGGTCGAGACCCAGTACTTC
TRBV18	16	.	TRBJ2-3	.	CASSPLRDVSTDTQYF	TGTGCCAGCTCACCTCTCCGGGACGTCAGCACAGATACGCAGTATTTT
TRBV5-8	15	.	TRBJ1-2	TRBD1	CASSRQGATNYGYTF	TGTGCCAGCAGCCGACAGGGGGCGACTAACTATGGCTACACCTTC
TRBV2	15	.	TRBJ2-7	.	CASSKEDSVFSEQYF	TGTGCCAGCAGTAAGGAGGATTCAGTTTTTTCCGAGCAGTACTTC
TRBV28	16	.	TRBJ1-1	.	CASRSTEGPMNTEAFF	TGTGCCAGCCGATCAACAGAGGGACCGATGAACACTGAAGCTTTCTTT
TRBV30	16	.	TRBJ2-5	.	CAWRGKGTTFRETQYF	TGTGCCTGGAGGGGAAAAGGGACCACATTTCGGGAGACCCAGTACTTC
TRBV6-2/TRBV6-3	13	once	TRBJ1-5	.	CASSYTGNQPQHF	TGTGCCAGCAGTTACACAGGGAATCAGCCCCAGCATTTT
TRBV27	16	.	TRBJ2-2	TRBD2	CASSFRSGTRAGELFF	TGTGCCAGCAGTTTTCGAAGCGGGACGAGGGCCGGGGAGCTGTTTTTT
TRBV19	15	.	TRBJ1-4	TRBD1	CASKPQGTYNEKLFF	TGTGCCAGTAAGCCACAGGGGACGTATAATGAAAAACTGTTTTTT
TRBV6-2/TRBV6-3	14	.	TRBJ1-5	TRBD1	CASSRDSPRQPQHF	TGTGCCAGCAGCAGGGACAGCCCCAGGCAGCCCCAGCATTTT
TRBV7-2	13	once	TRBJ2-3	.	CASSLTGTDTQYF	TGTGCCAGCAGCCTTACAGGGACCGATACGCAGTATTTT
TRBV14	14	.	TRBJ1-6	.	CASSQVGGGSPLHF	TGTGCCAGCAGCCAAGTCGGGGGAGGTTCACCCCTCCACTTT
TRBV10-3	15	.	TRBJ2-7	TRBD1	CAISGHGQGSYEQYF	TGTGCCATCAGTGGCCACGGACAGGGTTCCTACGAGCAGTACTTC
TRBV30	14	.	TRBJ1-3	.	CAWSVMGGRNTIYF	TGTGCCTGGAGTGTCATGGGAGGGCGAAACACCATATATTTT
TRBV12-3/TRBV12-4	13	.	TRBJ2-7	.	CASSLVQAYEQYF	TGTGCCAGCAGTTTAGTACAGGCCTACGAGCAGTACTTC
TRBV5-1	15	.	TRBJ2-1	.	CASRSLGAPNNEQFF	TGCGCCAGCAGATCCCTAGGGGCTCCCAACAATGAGCAGTTCTTC
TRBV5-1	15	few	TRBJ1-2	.	CASSPNREGIYGYTF	TGCGCCAGCAGCCCCAACAGGGAAGGGATCTATGGCTACACCTTC
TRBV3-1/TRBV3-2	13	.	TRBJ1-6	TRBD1	CASSEGGNSPLHF	TGTGCCAGCAGCGAAGGGGGCAATTCACCCCTCCACTTT